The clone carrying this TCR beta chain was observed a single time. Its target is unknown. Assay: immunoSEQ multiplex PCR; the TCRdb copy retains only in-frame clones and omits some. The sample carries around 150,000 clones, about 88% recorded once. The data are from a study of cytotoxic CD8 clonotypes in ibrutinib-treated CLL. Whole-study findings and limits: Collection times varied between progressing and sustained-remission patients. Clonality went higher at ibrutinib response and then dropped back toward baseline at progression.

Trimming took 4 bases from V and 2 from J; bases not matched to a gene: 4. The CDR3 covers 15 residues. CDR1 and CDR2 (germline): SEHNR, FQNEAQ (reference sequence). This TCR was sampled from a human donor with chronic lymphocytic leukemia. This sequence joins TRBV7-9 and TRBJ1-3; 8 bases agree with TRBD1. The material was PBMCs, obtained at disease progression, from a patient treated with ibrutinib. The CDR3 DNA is TGTGCCAGCAGCTCCGGGACAGGCCCTGGAAACACCATATATTTT. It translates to CASSSGTGPGNTIYF.